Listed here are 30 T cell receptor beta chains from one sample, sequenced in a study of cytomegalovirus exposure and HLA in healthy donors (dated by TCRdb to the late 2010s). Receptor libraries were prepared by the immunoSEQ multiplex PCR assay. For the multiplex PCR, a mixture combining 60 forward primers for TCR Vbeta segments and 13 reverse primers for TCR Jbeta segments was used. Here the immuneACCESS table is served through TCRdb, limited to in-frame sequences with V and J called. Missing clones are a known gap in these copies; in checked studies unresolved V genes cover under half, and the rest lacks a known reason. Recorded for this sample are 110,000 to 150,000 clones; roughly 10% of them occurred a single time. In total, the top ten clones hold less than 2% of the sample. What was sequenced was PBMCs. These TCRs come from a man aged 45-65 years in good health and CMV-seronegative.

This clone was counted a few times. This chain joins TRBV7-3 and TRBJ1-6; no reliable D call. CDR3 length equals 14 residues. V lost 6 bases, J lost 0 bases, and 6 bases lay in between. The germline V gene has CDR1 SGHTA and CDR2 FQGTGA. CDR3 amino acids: CASSWSSYNSPLHF. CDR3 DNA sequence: TGTGCCAGCAGTTGGAGCTCCTATAATTCACCCCTCCACTTT. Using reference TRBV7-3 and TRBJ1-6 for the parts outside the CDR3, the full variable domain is GAGVSQTPSNKVTEKGKYVELRCDPISGHTALYWYRQSLGQGPEFLIYFQGTGAADDSGLPNDRFFAVRPEGSVSTLKIQRTERGDSAVYLCASSWSSYNSPLHFGNGTRLTVT.

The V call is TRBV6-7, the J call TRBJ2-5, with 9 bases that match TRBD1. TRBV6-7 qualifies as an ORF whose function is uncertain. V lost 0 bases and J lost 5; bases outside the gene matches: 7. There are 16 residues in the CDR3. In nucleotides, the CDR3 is TGTGCCAGCAGTTACTCGATGGGACAGGGTTCGGAGACCCAGTACTTC. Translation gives CASSYSMGQGSETQYF.

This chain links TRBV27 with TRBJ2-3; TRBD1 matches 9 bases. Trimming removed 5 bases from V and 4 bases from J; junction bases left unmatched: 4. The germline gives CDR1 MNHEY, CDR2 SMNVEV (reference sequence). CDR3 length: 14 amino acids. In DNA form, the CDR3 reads TGTGCCAGCAGTCTTACAGGGGGCGCAGATACGCAGTATTTT. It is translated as CASSLTGGADTQYF.

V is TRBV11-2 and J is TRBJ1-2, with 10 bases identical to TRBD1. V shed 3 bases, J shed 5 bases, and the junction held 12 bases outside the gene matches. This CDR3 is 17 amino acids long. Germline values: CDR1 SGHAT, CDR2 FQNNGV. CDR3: CASSFQPTDRGRYGYTF. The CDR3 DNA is TGTGCCAGCAGCTTCCAACCTACGGACAGGGGGAGGTATGGCTACACCTTC.

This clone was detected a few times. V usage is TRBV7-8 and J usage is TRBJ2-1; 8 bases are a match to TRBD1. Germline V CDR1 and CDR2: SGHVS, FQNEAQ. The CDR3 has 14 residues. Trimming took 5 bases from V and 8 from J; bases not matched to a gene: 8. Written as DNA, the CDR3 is TGTGCCAGCAGCCGGTTGGACAGGGACCATGAGCAGTTCTTC. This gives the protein CASSRLDRDHEQFF.

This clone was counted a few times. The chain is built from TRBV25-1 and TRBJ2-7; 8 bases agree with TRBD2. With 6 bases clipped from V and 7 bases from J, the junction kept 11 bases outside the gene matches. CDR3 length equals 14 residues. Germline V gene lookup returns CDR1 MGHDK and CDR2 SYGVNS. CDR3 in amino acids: CASSPSGGTGEQYF. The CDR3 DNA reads TGTGCCAGCAGCCCATCGGGGGGGACGGGGGAGCAGTACTTC.

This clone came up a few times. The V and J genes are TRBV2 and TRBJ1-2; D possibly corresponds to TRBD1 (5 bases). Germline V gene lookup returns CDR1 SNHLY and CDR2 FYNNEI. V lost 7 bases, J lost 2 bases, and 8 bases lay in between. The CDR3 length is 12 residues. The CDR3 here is CASTGENYGYTF. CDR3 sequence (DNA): TGTGCCAGCACGGGGGAAAACTATGGCTACACCTTC. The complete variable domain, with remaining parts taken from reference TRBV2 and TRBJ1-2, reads EPEVTQTPSHQVTQMGQEVILRCVPISNHLYFYWYRQILGQKVEFLVSFYNNEISEKSEIFDDQFSVERPDGSNFTLKIRSTKLEDSAMYFCASTGENYGYTFGSGTRLTVV.

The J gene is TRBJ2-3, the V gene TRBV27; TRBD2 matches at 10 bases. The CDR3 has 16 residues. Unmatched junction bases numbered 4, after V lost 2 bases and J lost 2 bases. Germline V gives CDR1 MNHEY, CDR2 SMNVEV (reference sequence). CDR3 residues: CASSLGAGGLTDTQYF. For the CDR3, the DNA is TGTGCCAGCAGTTTAGGAGCGGGAGGGCTCACAGATACGCAGTATTTT.

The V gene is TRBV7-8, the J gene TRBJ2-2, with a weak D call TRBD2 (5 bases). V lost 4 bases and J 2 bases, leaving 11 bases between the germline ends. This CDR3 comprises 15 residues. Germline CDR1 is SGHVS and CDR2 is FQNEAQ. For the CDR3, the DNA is TGTGCCAGCAGCTCTGGACTTCTTAACACCGGGGAGCTGTTTTTT. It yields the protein CASSSGLLNTGELFF.

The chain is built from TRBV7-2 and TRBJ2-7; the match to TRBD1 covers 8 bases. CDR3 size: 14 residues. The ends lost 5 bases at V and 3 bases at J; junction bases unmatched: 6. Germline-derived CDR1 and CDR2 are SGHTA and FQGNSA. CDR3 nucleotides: TGTGCCAGCAGCCGACAGGGGTCGAACTACGAGCAGTACTTC. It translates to CASSRQGSNYEQYF.

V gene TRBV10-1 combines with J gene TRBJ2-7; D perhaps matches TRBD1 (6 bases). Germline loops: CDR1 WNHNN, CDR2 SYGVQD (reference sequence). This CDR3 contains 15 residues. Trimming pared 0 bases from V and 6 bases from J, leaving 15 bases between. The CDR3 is CASSESFGTSSEQYF. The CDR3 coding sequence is TGCGCCAGCAGTGAGTCTTTCGGGACATCGAGCGAGCAGTACTTC.

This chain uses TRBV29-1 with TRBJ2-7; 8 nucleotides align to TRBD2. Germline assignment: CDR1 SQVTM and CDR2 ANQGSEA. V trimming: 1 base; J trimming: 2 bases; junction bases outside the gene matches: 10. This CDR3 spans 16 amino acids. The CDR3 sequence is CSVEGIRSGGTYEQYF. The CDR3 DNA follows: TGCAGCGTTGAAGGCATAAGGAGCGGGGGCACCTACGAGCAGTACTTC.

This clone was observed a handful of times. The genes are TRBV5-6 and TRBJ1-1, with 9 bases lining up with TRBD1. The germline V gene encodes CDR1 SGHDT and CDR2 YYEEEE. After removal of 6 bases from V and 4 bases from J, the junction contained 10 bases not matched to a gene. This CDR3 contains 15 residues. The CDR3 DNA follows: TGTGCCAGCAACTCCTGGGACAGGGTTGGCACTGAAGCTTTCTTT. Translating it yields CASNSWDRVGTEAFF.

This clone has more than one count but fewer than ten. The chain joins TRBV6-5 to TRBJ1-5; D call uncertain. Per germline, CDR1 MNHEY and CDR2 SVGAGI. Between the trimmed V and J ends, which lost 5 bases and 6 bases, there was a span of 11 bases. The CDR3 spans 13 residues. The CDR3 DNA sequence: TGTGCCAGCAGTCAAAAGACGGGTCAGCCCCAGCATTTT. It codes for CASSQKTGQPQHF.

CDR3 DNA sequence: TGTGCCAGCAGCTTAGCGAGATTGCAAGAGACCCAGTACTTC. This translates into CASSLARLQETQYF. The V call is TRBV7-8, the J call TRBJ2-5; D remains ambiguous. This CDR3 contains 14 residues. Germline CDR1 SGHVS, CDR2 FQNEAQ. V lost 0 bases and J lost 2, with 7 bases in between.

The CDR3 is CASSLEGAKTEAFF. CDR3 coding DNA: TGTGCCAGCAGCTTAGAGGGGGCGAAGACTGAAGCTTTCTTT. This chain joins TRBV7-9 and TRBJ1-1; 7 nucleotides align to TRBD1. After removal of 1 base from V and 5 bases from J, the junction contained 4 bases not matched to a gene. This CDR3 is 14 amino acids long. Germline loops: CDR1 SEHNR, CDR2 FQNEAQ (reference sequence).

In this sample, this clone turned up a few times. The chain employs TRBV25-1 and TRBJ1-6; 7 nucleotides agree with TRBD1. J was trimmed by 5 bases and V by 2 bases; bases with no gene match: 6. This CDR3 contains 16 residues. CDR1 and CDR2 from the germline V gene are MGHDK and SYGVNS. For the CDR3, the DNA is TGTGCCAGCAGTGAAAGGGGAACAGGGGATAATTCACCCCTCCACTTT. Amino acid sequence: CASSERGTGDNSPLHF.

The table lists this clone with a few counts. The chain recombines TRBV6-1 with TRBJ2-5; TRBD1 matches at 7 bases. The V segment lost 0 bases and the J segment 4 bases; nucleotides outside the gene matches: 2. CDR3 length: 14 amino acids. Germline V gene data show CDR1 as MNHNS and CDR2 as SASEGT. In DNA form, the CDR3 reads TGTGCCAGCAGTGAAGCCCGGGACAGAGAGACCCAGTACTTC. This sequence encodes CASSEARDRETQYF.

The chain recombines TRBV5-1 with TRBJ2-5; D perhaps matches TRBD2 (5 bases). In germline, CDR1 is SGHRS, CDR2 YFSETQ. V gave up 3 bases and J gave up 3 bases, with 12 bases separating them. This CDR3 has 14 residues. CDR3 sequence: CASSYSSGKETQYF. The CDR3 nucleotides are TGCGCCAGCAGCTATTCGTCGGGGAAAGAGACCCAGTACTTC.

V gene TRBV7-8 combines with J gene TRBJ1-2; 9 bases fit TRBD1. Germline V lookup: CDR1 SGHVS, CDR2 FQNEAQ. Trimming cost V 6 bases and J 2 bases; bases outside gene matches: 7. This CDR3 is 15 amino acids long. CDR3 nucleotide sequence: TGTGCCAGCAGTCCGAGGACAGGGGTGAACTATGGCTACACCTTC. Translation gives CASSPRTGVNYGYTF.

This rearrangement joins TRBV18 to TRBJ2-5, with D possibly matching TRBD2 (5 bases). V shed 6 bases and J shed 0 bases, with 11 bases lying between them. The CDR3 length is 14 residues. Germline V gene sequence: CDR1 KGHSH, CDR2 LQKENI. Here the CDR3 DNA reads TGTGCCAGCTCCCCGACGGGGTACCAAGAGACCCAGTACTTC. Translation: CASSPTGYQETQYF. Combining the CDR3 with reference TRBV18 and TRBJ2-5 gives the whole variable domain NAGVMQNPRHLVRRRGQEARLRCSPMKGHSHVYWYRQLPEEGLKFMVYLQKENIIDESGMPKERFSAEFPKEGPSILRIQQVVRGDSAAYFCASSPTGYQETQYFGPGTRLLVL.

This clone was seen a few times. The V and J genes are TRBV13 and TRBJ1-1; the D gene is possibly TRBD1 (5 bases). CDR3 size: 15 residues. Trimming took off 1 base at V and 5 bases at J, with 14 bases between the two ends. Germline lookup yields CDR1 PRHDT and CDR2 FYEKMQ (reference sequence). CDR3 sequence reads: CASSLVPLGGTEAFF. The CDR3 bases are TGTGCCAGCAGCTTAGTACCCTTGGGGGGGACTGAAGCTTTCTTT.

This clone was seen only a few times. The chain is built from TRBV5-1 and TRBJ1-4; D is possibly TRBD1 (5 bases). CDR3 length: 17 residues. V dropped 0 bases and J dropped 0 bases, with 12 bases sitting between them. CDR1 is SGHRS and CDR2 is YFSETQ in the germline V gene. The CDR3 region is CASSLDAGPATNEKLFF. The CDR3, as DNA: TGCGCCAGCAGCTTGGATGCAGGGCCTGCAACTAATGAAAAACTGTTTTTT. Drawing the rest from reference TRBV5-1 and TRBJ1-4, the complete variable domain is KAGVTQTPRYLIKTRGQQVTLSCSPISGHRSVSWYQQTPGQGLQFLFEYFSETQRNKGNFPGRFSGRQFSNSRSEMNVSTLELGDSALYLCASSLDAGPATNEKLFFGSGTQLSVL.

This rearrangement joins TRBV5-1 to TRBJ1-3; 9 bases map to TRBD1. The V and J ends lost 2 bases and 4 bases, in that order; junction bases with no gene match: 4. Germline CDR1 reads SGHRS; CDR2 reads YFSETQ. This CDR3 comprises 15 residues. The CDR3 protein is CASSLGTGKGNTIYF. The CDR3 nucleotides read TGCGCCAGCAGCTTAGGGACAGGGAAAGGAAACACCATATATTTT.

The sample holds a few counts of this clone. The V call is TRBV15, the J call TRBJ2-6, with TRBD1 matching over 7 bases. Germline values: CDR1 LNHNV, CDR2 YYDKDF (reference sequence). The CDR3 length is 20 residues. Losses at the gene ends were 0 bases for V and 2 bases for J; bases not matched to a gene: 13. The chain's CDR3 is CATSRDTGVGSLPGANVLTF. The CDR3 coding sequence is TGTGCCACCAGCAGAGATACAGGGGTGGGCAGCTTGCCTGGGGCCAACGTCCTGACTTTC.

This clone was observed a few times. CDR3 loop: CASRGATLEQFF. As DNA, the CDR3 is TGCGCCAGCAGGGGCGCTACCTTGGAGCAGTTCTTC. The chain has TRBV10-2 and TRBJ2-1, with unresolved D. CDR3 length: 12 residues. With 6 bases removed from V and 10 bases from J, the gap between germline ends came to 13 bases. Per the germline V gene, CDR1 is WSHSY and CDR2 is SAAADI.

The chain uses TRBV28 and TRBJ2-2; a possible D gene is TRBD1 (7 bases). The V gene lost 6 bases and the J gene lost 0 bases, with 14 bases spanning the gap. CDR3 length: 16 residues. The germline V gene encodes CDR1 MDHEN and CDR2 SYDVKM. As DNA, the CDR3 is TGTGCCAGCAGCGACCCCAGGGGGGCGAACACCGGGGAGCTGTTTTTT. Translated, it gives CASSDPRGANTGELFF. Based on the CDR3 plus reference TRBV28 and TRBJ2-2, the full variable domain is DVKVTQSSRYLVKRTGEKVFLECVQDMDHENMFWYRQDPGLGLRLIYFSYDVKMKEKGDIPEGYSVSREKKERFSLILESASTNQTSMYLCASSDPRGANTGELFFGEGSRLTVL.

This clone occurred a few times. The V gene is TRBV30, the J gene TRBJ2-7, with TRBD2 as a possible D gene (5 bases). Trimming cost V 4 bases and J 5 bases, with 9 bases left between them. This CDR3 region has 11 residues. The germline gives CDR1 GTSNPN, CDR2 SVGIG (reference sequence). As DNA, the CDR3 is TGTGCCTGGAACCGAGGGAACGAGCAGTACTTC. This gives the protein CAWNRGNEQYF.

Here the CDR3 reads CASSYSWSGNYEQYF. The CDR3 DNA reads as TGTGCCAGCAGTTACTCTTGGTCCGGGAACTACGAGCAGTACTTC. The chain couples TRBV6-5 to TRBJ2-7; possibly TRBD2 for D (5 bases). The germline V gene encodes CDR1 MNHEY and CDR2 SVGAGI. The CDR3 is 15 residues long. V lost 0 bases to trimming and J lost 3 bases, with 12 bases between them.

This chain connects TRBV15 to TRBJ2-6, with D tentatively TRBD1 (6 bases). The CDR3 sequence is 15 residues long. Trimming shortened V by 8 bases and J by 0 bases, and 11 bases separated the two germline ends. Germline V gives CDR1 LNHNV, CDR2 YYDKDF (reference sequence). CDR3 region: CATFKGGSGANVLTF. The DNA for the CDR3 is TGTGCCACCTTTAAAGGGGGCTCTGGGGCCAACGTCCTGACTTTC.